The next 5 T cell receptor beta chains were all read from a single sample in a study of blood T cell repertoires in COVID-19. Sequenced by immunoSEQ multiplex PCR; TCRdb stores in-frame clones only, minus some. The sample has around 230,000 clones; approximately 88% are singletons. The sample consisted of PBMCs or T cells enriched from blood (not recorded which). Receptors originate from a woman aged 40 to 50 with acute COVID-19.

V and J are TRBV7-8 and TRBJ2-7, with a possible D match to TRBD1 (5 bases). The CDR3 sequence is 14 residues long. The V gene's germline CDR1 is SGHVS and CDR2 FQNEAQ. Trimming took off 2 bases at V and 2 bases at J, with 10 bases between the two ends. As DNA, the CDR3 is TGTGCCAGCAGCTTACGGCAGGGCACCTACGAGCAGTACTTC. Encoded protein: CASSLRQGTYEQYF.

The gene calls are TRBV7-9 and TRBJ2-4; 7 bases align to TRBD1. J lost 0 bases, V lost 5 bases, and 4 bases had no gene match. The germline V gene has CDR1 SEHNR and CDR2 FQNEAQ (reference sequence). This CDR3 comprises 15 residues. CDR3 nucleotide sequence: TGTGCCAGCAGCGGGACAGCAATAGCCAAAAACATTCAGTACTTC. It yields the protein CASSGTAIAKNIQYF. The whole variable domain, filled in from reference TRBV7-9 and TRBJ2-4, reads DTGVSQNPRHKITKRGQNVTFRCDPISEHNRLYWYRQTLGQGPEFLTYFQNEAQLEKSRLLSDRFSAERPKGSFSTLEIQRTEQGDSAMYLCASSGTAIAKNIQYFGAGTRLSVL.

The V call is TRBV19, the J call TRBJ1-6; TRBD1 agrees at 10 bases. Germline V gene lookup returns CDR1 LNHDA and CDR2 SQIVND (reference sequence). V shed 5 bases, J shed 7 bases, and the junction held 2 bases outside the gene matches. The CDR3 totals 14 residues. CDR3 region: CASSVTGGNSPLHF. For the CDR3, the DNA is TGTGCCAGTAGTGTGACAGGGGGCAATTCACCCCTCCACTTT.

The chain joins TRBV9 to TRBJ1-2; tentative D call: TRBD1 (6 bases). Germline V lookup: CDR1 SGDLS, CDR2 YYNGEE. Trimming shortened V by 0 bases and J by 4 bases, and 13 bases separated the two germline ends. This CDR3 has 15 residues. The CDR3 DNA is TGTGCCAGCAGCGTAGCAGGGGCCGCCGGCTATGGCTACACCTTC. This sequence encodes CASSVAGAAGYGYTF. Based on the CDR3 plus reference TRBV9 and TRBJ1-2, the full variable domain is DSGVTQTPKHLITATGQRVTLRCSPRSGDLSVYWYQQSLDQGLQFLIQYYNGEERAKGNILERFSAQQFPDLHSELNLSSLELGDSALYFCASSVAGAAGYGYTFGSGTRLTVV.

This chain connects TRBV7-9 to TRBJ1-2; D gene uncertain. V shed 8 bases and J shed 7 bases, with 17 bases lying between them. Germline CDR1 and CDR2: SEHNR and FQNEAQ (reference sequence). The CDR3 has 13 residues. The CDR3 region has the DNA TGTGCCAGCCGCCGGACGGGGTCAGGTGGCTACACCTTC. Translation: CASRRTGSGGYTF. Combining the CDR3 with reference TRBV7-9 and TRBJ1-2 gives the whole variable domain DTGVSQNPRHKITKRGQNVTFRCDPISEHNRLYWYRQTLGQGPEFLTYFQNEAQLEKSRLLSDRFSAERPKGSFSTLEIQRTEQGDSAMYLCASRRTGSGGYTFGSGTRLTVV.